The rows below give T cell receptor beta chains drawn from one sample of a study of cytomegalovirus exposure and HLA in healthy donors. Profiling relied on immunoSEQ multiplex PCR, and the TCRdb table lists in-frame clones only, not all of them. The profile shows 110,000 or so clones, 60% to 80% of them singletons. The specimen sequenced was PBMCs. These receptors originate from a man younger than 35 in good health and CMV-seropositive. Both conserved end residues are part of each CDR3. The order of the fields is V gene, CDR3 length, J gene, clone size, CDR3 protein. Some rows have no size entry. The others give once, few or many, or a class for an expanded clone.

V: TRBV6-6
length: 15
J: TRBJ1-5
size: .
CDR3: CASSYSGDSNQPQHF

V: TRBV29-1
length: 16
J: TRBJ2-1
size: .
CDR3: CSVEGQGAVFYNEQFF

V: TRBV11-3
length: 15
J: TRBJ2-3
size: .
CDR3: CASTLGGERTDTQYF

V: TRBV11-3
length: 14
J: TRBJ1-6
size: few
CDR3: CASSSGGDRGPLHF

V: TRBV27
length: 17
J: TRBJ2-7
size: .
CDR3: CASSFLAGGRFSYEQYF

V: TRBV6-6
length: 15
J: TRBJ2-7
size: .
CDR3: CASSTSMDGAYEQYF

V: TRBV6-1
length: 13
J: TRBJ1-6
size: .
CDR3: CASSVQYNSPLHF

V: TRBV5-1
length: 14
J: TRBJ1-1
size: .
CDR3: CASSLGGPNTEAFF

V: TRBV11-1
length: 17
J: TRBJ2-1
size: .
CDR3: CASSYNLAGGRHNEQFF

V: TRBV4-1
length: 15
J: TRBJ1-1
size: .
CDR3: CASSRKTGVNTEAFF

V: TRBV2
length: 15
J: TRBJ2-2
size: .
CDR3: CASNDQGSGTGELFF

V: TRBV30
length: 12
J: TRBJ2-1
size: .
CDR3: CAWSWTVYEQFF

V: TRBV11-2
length: 13
J: TRBJ1-2
size: .
CDR3: CASSLDMNYGYTF

V: TRBV11-3
length: 14
J: TRBJ2-7
size: once
CDR3: CASSTGHLSYEQYF

V: TRBV6-5
length: 12
J: TRBJ2-7
size: .
CDR3: CASRENSYEQYF

V: TRBV15
length: 15
J: TRBJ2-1
size: .
CDR3: CATSRDFGSYNEQFF

V: TRBV6-1
length: 14
J: TRBJ2-7
size: .
CDR3: CASSERAGVYEQYF

V: TRBV15
length: 16
J: TRBJ2-1
size: once
CDR3: CATSAAGGPYHNEQFF

V: TRBV4-2
length: 18
J: TRBJ1-5
size: .
CDR3: CASSRSPGQGSSNQPQHF

V: TRBV13
length: 16
J: TRBJ2-2
size: .
CDR3: CASSLWGELNTGELFF

V: TRBV2
length: 10
J: TRBJ2-2
size: .
CDR3: CARASGELFF

V: TRBV11-2
length: 14
J: TRBJ2-7
size: .
CDR3: CASSFLGLNYEQYF

V: TRBV5-5
length: 17
J: TRBJ1-1
size: .
CDR3: CASSLEDRLFRLTEAFF

V: TRBV7-9
length: 14
J: TRBJ1-1
size: .
CDR3: CASSLTGVSTEAFF

V: TRBV6-1
length: 14
J: TRBJ1-1
size: .
CDR3: CASSEVRGWTEAFF

V: TRBV6-5
length: 14
J: TRBJ1-1
size: few
CDR3: CASSNHRGNTEAFF

V: TRBV9
length: 14
J: TRBJ2-5
size: .
CDR3: CASSGTSQGVTQYF

V: TRBV6-1
length: 12
J: TRBJ2-7
size: .
CDR3: CASRGGSGEQYF

V: TRBV27
length: 9
J: TRBJ1-6
size: .
CDR3: CASGAPLHF

V: TRBV4-2
length: 13
J: TRBJ2-3
size: .
CDR3: CASGAGEGDTQYF

V: TRBV6-5
length: 12
J: TRBJ1-4
size: .
CDR3: CATTGQPRKLFF

V: TRBV28
length: 13
J: TRBJ1-2
size: few
CDR3: CASRRDRGYGYTF

V: TRBV4-1
length: 15
J: TRBJ2-7
size: once
CDR3: CASSQAAGPPYEQYF

V: TRBV4-1
length: 15
J: TRBJ1-1
size: few
CDR3: CASSQEGPGFTEAFF

V: TRBV19
length: 14
J: TRBJ1-2
size: .
CDR3: CASSTPLTGEGYTF

V: TRBV5-6
length: 14
J: TRBJ1-1
size: many
CDR3: CASNRGWQNTEAFF

V: TRBV28
length: 17
J: TRBJ2-7
size: .
CDR3: CAATPFVRGRPPSEQYF

V: TRBV6-6
length: 15
J: TRBJ2-3
size: .
CDR3: CASRGTGGGADTQYF

V: TRBV15
length: 14
J: TRBJ2-3
size: .
CDR3: CATRSRTGTDTQYF

V: TRBV11-2
length: 15
J: TRBJ2-7
size: .
CDR3: CASSSLTGSSYEQYF

V: TRBV11-3
length: 14
J: TRBJ1-1
size: .
CDR3: CASSLDRPGTEAFF

V: TRBV10-1
length: 14
J: TRBJ2-3
size: .
CDR3: CASSPGQGADTQYF

V: TRBV4-2
length: 15
J: TRBJ2-7
size: few
CDR3: CASSQVLGPSYEQYF

V: TRBV28
length: 15
J: TRBJ2-1
size: .
CDR3: CASSPTPWATDEQFF

V: TRBV9
length: 19
J: TRBJ2-2
size: few
CDR3: CASSVGRPEKRENTGELFF

V: TRBV30
length: 13
J: TRBJ1-6
size: .
CDR3: CALALGRNSPLHF

V: TRBV5-6
length: 15
J: TRBJ2-5
size: few
CDR3: CASSLRRTKLGEQYF

V: TRBV5-4
length: 16
J: TRBJ1-4
size: .
CDR3: CASSLAGGATNEKLFF

V: TRBV28
length: 18
J: TRBJ2-7
size: .
CDR3: CASSTRRAGLAGHYEQYF

V: TRBV28
length: 13
J: TRBJ1-1
size: few
CDR3: CASSYRGPTEAFF

V: TRBV6-1
length: 13
J: TRBJ2-7
size: .
CDR3: CASLEQPTYEQYF

V: TRBV19
length: 16
J: TRBJ2-2
size: .
CDR3: CASRRHWDSGTGELFF